The 5 T cell receptor beta chains given below trace back to one sample, sequenced in a study of cytomegalovirus exposure and HLA in healthy donors. Both 60 Vbeta primers and 13 Jbeta primers went into the PCR. The protocol was immunoSEQ multiplex PCR, while the TCRdb copy is restricted to in-frame clones and leaves out a portion. The sample shows some 180,000 clones, 77% of them seen only once. Sequencing input: PBMCs. The receptors originated from a man in his late teens or twenties in good health and CMV-seronegative.

The chain carries TRBV7-9 and TRBJ2-5; TRBD1 matches at 10 bases. After removal of 5 bases from V and 5 bases from J, the junction contained 8 bases not matched to a gene. Germline V gene lookup returns CDR1 SEHNR and CDR2 FQNEAQ (reference sequence). The CDR3 sequence is 15 residues long. CDR3 nucleotides: TGTGCCAGCAGCCCCGGGACAGGGGTCATCGAGACCCAGTACTTC. Encoded protein: CASSPGTGVIETQYF.

The rearrangement joins TRBV19 to TRBJ1-3, with 7 bases fitting TRBD1. The CDR3 has 14 residues. V dropped 4 bases and J dropped 0; count of bases not matched to a gene: 0. Germline-derived CDR1 and CDR2 are LNHDA and SQIVND (reference sequence). CDR3 sequence: CASSTGGSGNTIYF. CDR3 in DNA: TGTGCCAGTAGTACAGGGGGCTCTGGAAACACCATATATTTT. Supplemented by reference TRBV19 and TRBJ1-3, the full variable domain reads DGGITQSPKYLFRKEGQNVTLSCEQNLNHDAMYWYRQDPGQGLRLIYYSQIVNDFQKGDIAEGYSVSREKKESFPLTVTSAQKNPTAFYLCASSTGGSGNTIYFGEGSWLTVV.

The V call is TRBV5-6, the J call TRBJ2-7, with unresolved D. V gave up 0 bases and J gave up 3 bases, with 10 bases separating them. Germline CDR1 SGHDT, CDR2 YYEEEE. This CDR3 has 14 residues. Written as DNA, the CDR3 is TGTGCCAGCAGCTTGGGCGGCGACTTCTACGAGCAGTACTTC. This codes for CASSLGGDFYEQYF.

This clone appeared once. The CDR3 DNA reads TGTGCCAGTAGTACCGCGACAGGAAGTCGGGAGCAGTACTTC. Protein sequence: CASSTATGSREQYF. The chain has TRBV19 and TRBJ2-7, with a tentative D call TRBD1 (6 bases). This CDR3 has 14 residues. V was cut by 4 bases and J by 7 bases, with 17 bases left in between. Germline CDR1 and CDR2: LNHDA and SQIVND (reference sequence).

The chain combines TRBV27 with TRBJ2-3; D unclear. Per germline, CDR1 MNHEY and CDR2 SMNVEV (reference sequence). This CDR3 has 14 residues. The V end was cut by 7 bases, the J end by 2 bases, with 13 bases between. CDR3 bases: TGTGCCAGCACCCGCCGACTGCTCACAGATACGCAGTATTTT. It translates to CASTRRLLTDTQYF.